The 16 T cell receptor beta chains in this list originate from one sample, sequenced in a study of OX40 agonist ivuxolimab in advanced cancers. Assay used: immunoSEQ multiplex PCR; TCRdb lists only in-frame clones, some missing. Among about 97,000 clones, around 85% were seen once, and the ten largest hold around 6%. This specimen consisted of CD4+ or CD8+ T cells sorted from blood, obtained in a trial of the OX40 agonist ivuxolimab. These receptors all stem from an adult with an advanced solid tumor such as melanoma, head and neck, liver or kidney cancer.

On this clone: The junction differs from germline at one of its ends, possibly a read error. The CDR3 DNA follows: TGTGCCAGCAGTGAACGCTTCAGCCCAGAGGCCCAGTACTTC. Residues: CASSERFSPEAQYF. This chain uses TRBV2 with TRBJ2-5; D is uncertain. The CDR3 is made up of 14 amino acids. CDR1 and CDR2 (germline): SNHLY, FYNNEI.

This chain connects TRBV6-6 to TRBJ2-7; 9 nucleotides match TRBD1. Germline values: CDR1 MNHNY, CDR2 SVGAGI (reference sequence). This CDR3 comprises 13 residues. Trimming at V came to 5 bases and at J to 5 bases, leaving 4 bases not matched to a gene. The CDR3 DNA is TGTGCCAGCAGTGGGGACAGGGCCCACGAGCAGTACTTC. Its translation is CASSGDRAHEQYF.

The J gene is TRBJ1-2, the V gene TRBV27; 8 bases fit TRBD1. The CDR3 totals 13 residues. CDR1 MNHEY and CDR2 SMNVEV come from the germline V gene (reference sequence). The V gene end was trimmed by 6 bases and the J gene end by 8 bases; junction bases not matched to a gene: 8. As DNA, the CDR3 is TGTGCCAGCAGGAGGACAGGGTTCGAGGGCTACACCTTC. This encodes CASRRTGFEGYTF.

A single count supports this clone. This chain links TRBV7-3 with TRBJ1-5, with a tentative D call TRBD1 (5 bases). CDR3 length equals 12 residues. V gave up 3 bases and J gave up 9 bases, with 9 bases separating them. Germline lookup yields CDR1 SGHTA and CDR2 FQGTGA. This CDR3 reads CASSFPGGPQHF. The CDR3 DNA follows: TGTGCCAGCAGCTTCCCCGGGGGGCCCCAGCATTTT.

The chain recombines TRBV19 with TRBJ2-1; D remains unclear. Per the germline V gene, CDR1 is LNHDA and CDR2 is SQIVND (reference sequence). The CDR3 is made up of 14 amino acids. Trimming pared 4 bases from V and 0 bases from J, leaving 7 bases between. The CDR3 coding sequence is TGTGCCAGTAGTACGATACTCTCCTACAATGAGCAGTTCTTC. Translated, it gives CASSTILSYNEQFF.

This rearrangement joins TRBV25-1 to TRBJ2-2; D is perhaps TRBD2 (7 bases). V gave up 2 bases and J gave up 6 bases, with 22 bases separating them. The CDR3 loop spans 18 amino acids. Germline-derived CDR1 and CDR2 are MGHDK and SYGVNS. The CDR3 reads CASSEEGAWGGRAGELFF. The CDR3 coding sequence is TGTGCCAGCAGTGAAGAAGGCGCGTGGGGGGGCCGCGCCGGGGAGCTGTTTTTT.

The chain recombines TRBV5-6 with TRBJ1-4; maybe TRBD1 (6 bases). The CDR3 sequence is 14 residues long. Germline lookup yields CDR1 SGHDT and CDR2 YYEEEE. The V gene lost 4 bases and the J gene lost 8 bases, with 15 bases spanning the gap. DNA for the CDR3: TGTGCCAGCAGCCCTCTGGGGGGCGGAGAAAAACTGTTTTTT. Translated, it gives CASSPLGGGEKLFF.

The V and J genes are TRBV18 and TRBJ1-1; D possibly corresponds to TRBD1 (6 bases). Germline V gene sequence: CDR1 KGHSH, CDR2 LQKENI. V lost 5 bases, J lost 0 bases, and 13 bases lay in between. This CDR3 spans 15 amino acids. The CDR3 sequence: CASSSGEGMNTEAFF. The CDR3 region has the DNA TGTGCCAGCTCATCAGGGGAGGGGATGAACACTGAAGCTTTCTTT.

V usage is TRBV27 and J usage is TRBJ2-7, with a tentative D call TRBD2 (6 bases). Germline lookup yields CDR1 MNHEY and CDR2 SMNVEV (reference sequence). Trimming stripped 0 bases from V and 4 bases from J, with 13 bases between. The CDR3 extends over 15 amino acids. The CDR3 is CASSLSGTLPYEQYF. DNA of the CDR3: TGTGCCAGCAGTTTATCCGGGACTCTGCCATACGAGCAGTACTTC.

Only a few counts were recorded for this clone. DNA of the CDR3: TGCGCCAGCAGCCAAGAAGGGGACAGGGGCCCACTACGCTATGGCTACACCTTC. Its protein is CASSQEGDRGPLRYGYTF. The chain carries TRBV4-1 and TRBJ1-2, with TRBD1 identical over 10 bases. The germline CDR1 and CDR2 sequences are MGHRA and YSYEKL. CDR3 size: 18 residues. V trimming: 0 bases; J trimming: 4 bases; junction bases outside the gene matches: 11.

In DNA, the CDR3 is TGTGCCAGCAGCGCAGAGGGCCGGGACAGAATAAACCGGTTCTTC. Amino acids: CASSAEGRDRINRFF. The genes are TRBV9 and TRBJ2-1; 7 bases line up with TRBD1. The CDR3 spans 15 residues. CDR1 SGDLS and CDR2 YYNGEE come from the germline V gene. J was trimmed by 15 bases and V by 3 bases; bases with no gene match: 18.

This rearrangement joins TRBV18 to TRBJ1-2; 8 positions agree with TRBD1. The CDR3 extends over 13 amino acids. CDR1 is KGHSH, CDR2 LQKENI, per germline. Unmatched junction bases numbered 0, after V lost 3 bases and J lost 3 bases. The CDR3 loop is CASSPDRDYGYTF. The CDR3 DNA reads as TGTGCCAGCTCACCGGACAGGGACTATGGCTACACCTTC.

This chain uses TRBV6-5 with TRBJ2-1, with D perhaps matching TRBD2 (5 bases). This CDR3 region has 15 residues. Trimming removed 5 bases at V and 8 bases at J, with 19 bases between. Germline V gene sequence: CDR1 MNHEY, CDR2 SVGAGI. CDR3 loop: CASSPRSLASDEQFF. As DNA, the CDR3 is TGTGCCAGCAGTCCCCGGAGTCTAGCCTCAGATGAGCAGTTCTTC.

This clone was picked up one time. V and J are TRBV5-1 and TRBJ2-7; D could derive from TRBD1 or TRBD2 (5 bases each). The CDR3 totals 15 residues. V was cut by 4 bases and J by 1 base, with 15 bases left in between. Looked up from germline, CDR1 is SGHRS and CDR2 is YFSETQ. The CDR3 nucleotides are TGCGCCAGCAGCGGCCAGGGACCATCTTCCTACGAGCAGTACTTC. This gives the protein CASSGQGPSSYEQYF.

The genes are TRBV2 and TRBJ2-7; no clear D gene. V lost 5 bases and J lost 1, with 3 bases in between. CDR3 length equals 11 residues. Germline V gives CDR1 SNHLY, CDR2 FYNNEI. The CDR3 here is CASSFSYEQYF. The CDR3 DNA reads TGTGCCAGCAGTTTTTCCTACGAGCAGTACTTC. The variable domain in full, with the rest retrieved from reference TRBV2 and TRBJ2-7, is EPEVTQTPSHQVTQMGQEVILRCVPISNHLYFYWYRQILGQKVEFLVSFYNNEISEKSEIFDDQFSVERPDGSNFTLKIRSTKLEDSAMYFCASSFSYEQYFGPGTRLTVT.

This rearrangement joins TRBV25-1 to TRBJ2-5; no definite D call. From germline, CDR1 is MGHDK and CDR2 SYGVNS. The CDR3 is 14 residues long. V was cut by 1 base and J by 2 bases, with 8 bases left in between. The CDR3 nucleotides are TGTGCCAGCAGTGAATGGGCAGAGCAAGAGACCCAGTACTTC. Encoded protein: CASSEWAEQETQYF.